The source of this T cell receptor beta chain is a study of cytomegalovirus exposure and HLA in healthy donors. When sampled, the donors appeared nominally healthy, though they likely had unrecorded immune exposures. Amplification used 60 Vbeta primers and 13 Jbeta primers. The method was immunoSEQ multiplex PCR; TCRdb's version includes in-frame clones alone and lacks a portion of them. Of 120,000 to 150,000 clones listed, just under 75% were seen once; the top ten hold 1.5% to 2%. The TCR sequence derives from a woman aged 18-30 years in good health and CMV-seronegative. The source material was PBMCs.

The CDR3 protein is CASSLGQVGPYEQYF. DNA for the CDR3: TGTGCCAGCAGCCTAGGACAGGTCGGACCCTACGAGCAGTACTTC. The genes are TRBV5-6 and TRBJ2-7, with 7 bases aligning to TRBD1. The CDR3 has 15 residues. J was trimmed by 2 bases and V by 4 bases; bases with no gene match: 9. From germline, CDR1 is SGHDT and CDR2 YYEEEE.